A selection of T cell receptor beta chains follows, all from one sample in a study of post-analysis software for immune sequencing data. TCRdb used MiXCR to reprocess the PCR reads, holding one entry per CDR3 protein. The table has 700,000 to 900,000 distinct CDR3 sequences, more than 45% seen once; the top ten hold roughly 5.2%. The source material was blood. These receptors originate from a girl aged 10 to 17 with multiple sclerosis. Each CDR3 is given with its conserved first and last residue. The D gene is left open where the match is weak. Clone size, where shown, is once, few, many, or a class for clones that have expanded.

d_call: -
v_call: TRBV7-9
j_call: TRBJ2-3
clone_size: -
cdr3_nt: TGTGCCAGCAGCCAACGACAGGCTGTCCCAGATACGCAGTATTTT
cdr3_aa: CASSQRQAVPDTQYF

d_call: -
v_call: TRBV5-1
j_call: TRBJ1-1
clone_size: -
cdr3_nt: TGCGCCAGCAGCAGGATAGAGAACACTGAAGCTTTCTTT
cdr3_aa: CASSRIENTEAFF

d_call: -
v_call: TRBV7-2
j_call: TRBJ2-1
clone_size: once
cdr3_nt: TGTGCCAGCAGCTGGGCGGGTGAGCAGTGCTTC
cdr3_aa: CASSWAGEQCF

d_call: -
v_call: TRBV5-1
j_call: TRBJ2-7
clone_size: few
cdr3_nt: TGCGCCTGCAGCGCTAGCTGGGGCCTCCGTGGCGAGCAGTACTTC
cdr3_aa: CACSASWGLRGEQYF

d_call: TRBD1
v_call: TRBV11-1
j_call: TRBJ2-2
clone_size: few
cdr3_nt: TGTGCCAGCAGCCGAGTTCGCCCGGGACAGGGTGTCGCCGGGGAGCTGTTTTTT
cdr3_aa: CASSRVRPGQGVAGELFF

d_call: -
v_call: TRBV20-1
j_call: TRBJ2-1
clone_size: -
cdr3_nt: TGCAGTGCGCCTCTTACGTTCAATGAGCAGTTCTTC
cdr3_aa: CSAPLTFNEQFF

d_call: -
v_call: TRBV28
j_call: TRBJ2-4
clone_size: -
cdr3_nt: TGTGCCAGCAGTTCCCCCTTGGGTAGGGTGGTGGAACAGTACTTC
cdr3_aa: CASSSPLGRVVEQYF

d_call: TRBD2
v_call: TRBV27
j_call: TRBJ2-6
clone_size: -
cdr3_nt: TGTGCCAGCAGTTCCTCACAAGCGGGAGGGCCTTCTGGGGCCAACGTCCTGACTTTC
cdr3_aa: CASSSSQAGGPSGANVLTF

d_call: -
v_call: TRBV12-3/TRBV12-4
j_call: TRBJ2-1
clone_size: -
cdr3_nt: TGTGCCAGCAGTTTACTAGCGTTCCCAGCGAATGAGCAGTTCTTC
cdr3_aa: CASSLLAFPANEQFF

d_call: TRBD2
v_call: TRBV11-3
j_call: TRBJ2-1
clone_size: few
cdr3_nt: TGTGCCAGCAGCTTAGGGGCGGGAGAATCCTACAATGAGCAGTTCTTC
cdr3_aa: CASSLGAGESYNEQFF

d_call: TRBD1
v_call: TRBV27
j_call: TRBJ2-2
clone_size: -
cdr3_nt: TGTGCCAGCAGTTTATGGCAGGGGGCCGGGGAGCTGTTTTTT
cdr3_aa: CASSLWQGAGELFF

d_call: -
v_call: TRBV9
j_call: TRBJ2-7
clone_size: once
cdr3_nt: TGTGCCAGCAGCGTAGGAGGGTCTAACTACGAGCAGTACTTC
cdr3_aa: CASSVGGSNYEQYF

d_call: -
v_call: TRBV5-1
j_call: TRBJ2-7
clone_size: -
cdr3_nt: TGCGCCAGCAGCTTGACGGTAGGCGAGCAGTACTTC
cdr3_aa: CASSLTVGEQYF

d_call: -
v_call: TRBV20-1
j_call: TRBJ2-3
clone_size: -
cdr3_nt: TGCAGTGCCCTGTCGGGGGCAGGAGGGGATGCAGATACGCAGTATTTT
cdr3_aa: CSALSGAGGDADTQYF

d_call: -
v_call: TRBV25-1
j_call: TRBJ2-5
clone_size: -
cdr3_nt: TGTGCCAGCAGTGCACAAAGAGGGCTGGAGACCCAGTACTTC
cdr3_aa: CASSAQRGLETQYF

d_call: -
v_call: TRBV29-1
j_call: TRBJ2-3
clone_size: -
cdr3_nt: TGCAGCGCCCCCGGGGGCACAGATACGCAGTATTTT
cdr3_aa: CSAPGGTDTQYF

d_call: TRBD2
v_call: TRBV3-1
j_call: TRBJ2-7
clone_size: -
cdr3_nt: TGTGCCAGCAGCCTTCTTAGCGGGAGTTACGAGCAGTACTTC
cdr3_aa: CASSLLSGSYEQYF

d_call: -
v_call: TRBV7-9
j_call: TRBJ2-2
clone_size: once
cdr3_nt: TGTGCCAGCAGCTTAAGTTTGAGCACCGGGGAGCTGTTTTTT
cdr3_aa: CASSLSLSTGELFF

d_call: TRBD2
v_call: TRBV20-1
j_call: TRBJ2-3
clone_size: once
cdr3_nt: TGCAGACCCCCGAGGCCGGGACTAGCTTTTACAGATACGCAGTATTTT
cdr3_aa: CRPPRPGLAFTDTQYF

d_call: TRBD2
v_call: TRBV25-1
j_call: TRBJ2-7
clone_size: -
cdr3_nt: TGTACCAGCTGGGTGACGAGCGGGAAGTGGCACGAGCAGTACTTC
cdr3_aa: CTSWVTSGKWHEQYF

d_call: -
v_call: TRBV3-1
j_call: TRBJ1-6
clone_size: once
cdr3_nt: TGTGCCAGCAGCCAAGACGGCGGAAGACCCCTCCACTTT
cdr3_aa: CASSQDGGRPLHF

d_call: -
v_call: TRBV5-1
j_call: TRBJ2-7
clone_size: -
cdr3_nt: TGCGCCAGCAGCCAAAACGCAGGGGACTACGAGCAGTACTTC
cdr3_aa: CASSQNAGDYEQYF

d_call: -
v_call: TRBV27
j_call: TRBJ1-4
clone_size: -
cdr3_nt: TGTGCCAGCAGCCTCTCGGGAGAAAAACTGTTTTTT
cdr3_aa: CASSLSGEKLFF

d_call: -
v_call: TRBV6-1
j_call: TRBJ1-2
clone_size: -
cdr3_nt: TGTGCCAGCAGTGAAAACAGACGGAACTATGGCTACACCTTC
cdr3_aa: CASSENRRNYGYTF

d_call: TRBD2
v_call: TRBV12-3/TRBV12-4
j_call: TRBJ2-7
clone_size: few
cdr3_nt: TGTGCCAGCAGTTTAGAAGCGGGAGGGTATGCCGAGCAGTACTTC
cdr3_aa: CASSLEAGGYAEQYF

d_call: TRBD1
v_call: TRBV27
j_call: TRBJ1-5
clone_size: -
cdr3_nt: TGTGCCAGCAGCACCGACAGGGCGGGTCAGCCCCAGCATTTT
cdr3_aa: CASSTDRAGQPQHF

d_call: -
v_call: TRBV21-1
j_call: TRBJ1-6
clone_size: few
cdr3_nt: TGTGCCAGCAGCCCGGGACAGTGCTCCTATAATTCACCCCTCCACTTT
cdr3_aa: CASSPGQCSYNSPLHF

d_call: TRBD2
v_call: TRBV9
j_call: TRBJ2-5
clone_size: -
cdr3_nt: TGTGCCAGCAGCGGCGGGATAGCGGGAGGGCAAGAGACCCAGTACTTC
cdr3_aa: CASSGGIAGGQETQYF

d_call: TRBD2
v_call: TRBV3-1
j_call: TRBJ2-7
clone_size: -
cdr3_nt: TGTGCCAGCAGCCGCTCTAGGGCGGGAGTGGCCTACGAGCAGTACTTC
cdr3_aa: CASSRSRAGVAYEQYF

d_call: -
v_call: TRBV20-1
j_call: TRBJ1-1
clone_size: -
cdr3_nt: TGCAGTGCCCCGGGCCCAGGGGCGGTGAACACTGAAGCTTTCTTT
cdr3_aa: CSAPGPGAVNTEAFF

d_call: TRBD1
v_call: TRBV9
j_call: TRBJ1-3
clone_size: -
cdr3_nt: TGTGCCAGCTTACTCGACAGGGGCGCTGGAAACACCATATATTTT
cdr3_aa: CASLLDRGAGNTIYF

d_call: -
v_call: TRBV7-2
j_call: TRBJ2-7
clone_size: -
cdr3_nt: TGTGCCAGCAGCTTAGCCCTAACCTCGGAGCAGTACTTC
cdr3_aa: CASSLALTSEQYF

d_call: -
v_call: TRBV7-9
j_call: TRBJ2-5
clone_size: -
cdr3_nt: TGTGCCAGCACTCCAGGGGTTTTGGAGACCCAGTACTTC
cdr3_aa: CASTPGVLETQYF

d_call: -
v_call: TRBV5-1
j_call: TRBJ2-7
clone_size: -
cdr3_nt: TGCGCCAGCAGCCCCCCGACAGCGTCCTACGAGCAGTACTTC
cdr3_aa: CASSPPTASYEQYF

d_call: -
v_call: TRBV5-1
j_call: TRBJ2-7
clone_size: -
cdr3_nt: TGCGCCAGCAGCTTGGCCGCTAGGAGCTCCTACAATGAGCAGTACTTC
cdr3_aa: CASSLAARSSYNEQYF

d_call: TRBD2
v_call: TRBV9
j_call: TRBJ2-3
clone_size: -
cdr3_nt: TGTGCCAGCAGCACAGGAAGCGGGAATGGGGATACGCAGTATTTT
cdr3_aa: CASSTGSGNGDTQYF

d_call: -
v_call: TRBV5-1
j_call: TRBJ2-1
clone_size: few
cdr3_nt: TGCGCCAGCAGCCCTAACCCCTCCGAGGAGAGGAGGCATGAGCAGTTCTTC
cdr3_aa: CASSPNPSEERRHEQFF

d_call: -
v_call: TRBV24-1
j_call: TRBJ2-4
clone_size: -
cdr3_nt: TGTGCCACCAGTGATGAGGCCGGGCCCCCGGACATTCAGTACTTC
cdr3_aa: CATSDEAGPPDIQYF

d_call: -
v_call: TRBV7-2
j_call: TRBJ2-5
clone_size: -
cdr3_nt: TGTGCCAGCAGCCCCCGCCCGGGATTCTTCCAAGAGACCCAGTACTTC
cdr3_aa: CASSPRPGFFQETQYF

d_call: TRBD2
v_call: TRBV20-1
j_call: TRBJ2-1
clone_size: -
cdr3_nt: TGCAGTGCTAGAGATCTGGCGGGACTAGCGGGAGGGAATGAGCAGTTCTTC
cdr3_aa: CSARDLAGLAGGNEQFF

d_call: TRBD1
v_call: TRBV7-2
j_call: TRBJ1-1
clone_size: few
cdr3_nt: TGTGCCAGCAGCCGGACCGGGACAGGCAACACTGAAGCTTTCTTT
cdr3_aa: CASSRTGTGNTEAFF

d_call: -
v_call: TRBV18
j_call: TRBJ2-3
clone_size: -
cdr3_nt: TGTGCCAGCTCACCGTCGCAGCCTAGCACAGATACGCAGTATTTT
cdr3_aa: CASSPSQPSTDTQYF

d_call: TRBD2
v_call: TRBV7-8
j_call: TRBJ2-1
clone_size: -
cdr3_nt: TGTGCCAGCAGCCGCGGACTAGCCGGTGATGAGCAGTTCTTC
cdr3_aa: CASSRGLAGDEQFF

d_call: TRBD2
v_call: TRBV20-1
j_call: TRBJ2-1
clone_size: -
cdr3_nt: TGCAGTGCGGGGGGACTAGCAGCTTACAATGAGCAGTTCTTC
cdr3_aa: CSAGGLAAYNEQFF